The T cell receptor (beta chain) under discussion was sequenced for a study of T cell repertoires in cytomegalovirus infection. TCRdb re-called the reads with MiXCR, one entry per CDR3 protein. Here the sample spans 680,000 or so distinct CDR3 sequences, roughly 36% being singletons. Notes on this clonotype: This may be a read error: a much more frequent sequence differs by one nucleotide.

There are 12 residues in the CDR3. Unmatched junction bases numbered 8, after V lost 6 bases and J lost 13 bases. Source material: PBMCs. The gene calls are TRBV12-3 or TRBV12-4 and TRBJ1-4, with 7 nucleotides matching TRBD1. This receptor was obtained from a human donor in good health (CMV status not recorded). Some clones in this sample may be carry-over from other donors' samples. The CDR3 DNA is TGTGCCAGCAGCCTGACAGGGAAGGGACTGTTTTTT. This translates into CASSLTGKGLFF.